The 14 T cell receptor beta chains in this list originate from one sample, sequenced in a study of OX40 agonist ivuxolimab in advanced cancers. The assay was immunoSEQ multiplex PCR, and TCRdb's table has in-frame clones only and misses some. The table shows tens of thousands of clones, with just under 80% occurring only once. Material: CD4+ or CD8+ T cells sorted from blood, obtained in a trial of the OX40 agonist ivuxolimab. These receptors were obtained from an adult with an advanced solid tumor such as melanoma, head and neck, liver or kidney cancer.

The rearrangement links TRBV11-2 to TRBJ2-5; 10 bases agree with TRBD1. V dropped 5 bases and J dropped 4; count of bases not matched to a gene: 7. Germline CDR1 reads SGHAT; CDR2 reads FQNNGV. This CDR3 comprises 15 residues. The CDR3 is CASSMDRGSGETQYF. The CDR3 DNA reads as TGTGCCAGCAGCATGGACAGGGGGTCAGGAGAGACCCAGTACTTC.

The V and J genes are TRBV6-5 and TRBJ2-1; maybe TRBD2 (6 bases). The V and J ends lost 5 bases and 5 bases respectively, with 13 bases between them. Germline CDR1 reads MNHEY; CDR2 reads SVGAGI. This CDR3 has 14 residues. The CDR3 sequence: CASSTGRRHNEQFF. CDR3 DNA: TGTGCCAGCAGTACCGGGAGACGCCACAATGAGCAGTTCTTC.

This clone was seen more than once but under ten times. The chain recombines TRBV10-1 with TRBJ1-5; D call uncertain. The CDR3 spans 12 residues. In germline, CDR1 is WNHNN, CDR2 SYGVQD (reference sequence). V shed 0 bases and J shed 8 bases, with 5 bases lying between them. The CDR3 region is CASSESGKPQHF. The CDR3 nucleotides read TGCGCCAGCAGTGAGTCGGGGAAGCCCCAGCATTTT.

The chain uses TRBV21-1 and TRBJ2-3; the table calls TRBD1, which could not be checked here. TRBV21-1 is a known pseudogene. This CDR3 has 16 residues. CDR3 coding DNA: TGTGCCAGCGTCGCTACCCGGACAGGGCTGACAGATACGCAGTATTTT. This gives the protein CASVATRTGLTDTQYF.

The V and J genes are TRBV4-1 and TRBJ1-1, with a tentative D call TRBD1 (5 bases). Germline CDR1 reads MGHRA; CDR2 reads YSYEKL. V was shortened by 3 bases and J by 1 base, with 12 bases between the two germline ends. CDR3 length equals 15 residues. In DNA, the CDR3 is TGCGCCAGCAGCCACACAGGCACAGGGAACACTGAAGCTTTCTTT. Amino acids: CASSHTGTGNTEAFF.

The chain uses TRBV19 and TRBJ2-3; D perhaps matches TRBD1 (6 bases). Looked up from germline, CDR1 is LNHDA and CDR2 is SQIVND (reference sequence). The CDR3 extends over 15 amino acids. The germline V and J ends were trimmed by 7 bases and 5 bases, with 19 bases remaining between them. CDR3 bases: TGTGCCAGTAACCCTCCGTTGGGGGCGGGAGATACGCAGTATTTT. Its protein product is CASNPPLGAGDTQYF.

The chain uses TRBV18 and TRBJ2-2; D is unresolved. V lost 2 bases, J lost 0 bases, and 7 bases lay in between. Germline V gene data show CDR1 as KGHSH and CDR2 as LQKENI. CDR3 length: 15 amino acids. Here the CDR3 DNA reads TGTGCCAGCTCACCAACCAGGACGAACACCGGGGAGCTGTTTTTT. Its translation is CASSPTRTNTGELFF.

There are a few counts of this clone. V is TRBV18 and J is TRBJ2-1; D call uncertain. The CDR3 loop spans 15 amino acids. In germline, CDR1 is KGHSH, CDR2 LQKENI. Between the trimmed V and J ends, which lost 7 bases and 5 bases, there was a span of 18 bases. The DNA for the CDR3 is TGTGCCAGCTGGCCAGGCAAAGCATCAAACAATGAGCAGTTCTTC. It yields the protein CASWPGKASNNEQFF. Variable domain in full (rest from reference TRBV18 and TRBJ2-1): NAGVMQNPRHLVRRRGQEARLRCSPMKGHSHVYWYRQLPEEGLKFMVYLQKENIIDESGMPKERFSAEFPKEGPSILRIQQVVRGDSAAYFCASWPGKASNNEQFFGPGTRLTVL.

V gene TRBV18 combines with J gene TRBJ2-2; D gene ambiguous. The CDR3 is 14 residues long. The germline V gene has CDR1 KGHSH and CDR2 LQKENI. Between the trimmed V and J ends, which lost 0 bases and 4 bases, there was a span of 6 bases. CDR3 region: CASSPPTITGELFF. The CDR3 DNA follows: TGTGCCAGCTCACCACCAACAATCACCGGGGAGCTGTTTTTT.

The chain links TRBV7-2 to TRBJ2-1, with 9 nucleotides matching TRBD2. V shed 1 base and J 5 bases; nucleotides not matched to a gene: 9. This CDR3 is 17 amino acids long. Germline-derived CDR1 and CDR2 are SGHTA and FQGNSA. In DNA, the CDR3 is TGTGCCAGCAGCTTAGGTGCGGCGGGAGGGCCTAACAATGAGCAGTTCTTC. Protein: CASSLGAAGGPNNEQFF.

Comment on this clone: This same CDR3 is encoded by further DNA sequences in the sample. The chain is built from TRBV6-5 and TRBJ1-2, with 8 positions matching TRBD1. V shed 3 bases and J 7 bases; nucleotides not matched to a gene: 7. CDR1 and CDR2 from the germline V gene are MNHEY and SVGAGI. The CDR3 totals 14 residues. Here the CDR3 DNA reads TGTGCCAGCAGTTATTCCGGACAGGGATTTGGCTACACCTTC. This encodes CASSYSGQGFGYTF.

V gene TRBV19 combines with J gene TRBJ1-5; 7 bases are shared with TRBD1. Per the germline V gene, CDR1 is LNHDA and CDR2 is SQIVND (reference sequence). V was clipped by 6 bases and J by 2 bases; unmatched bases: 7. This CDR3 has 15 amino acids. For the CDR3, the DNA is TGTGCCAGTAGCCTGACAGGGAGTGGCAATCAGCCCCAGCATTTT. This gives the protein CASSLTGSGNQPQHF.

This sequence joins TRBV2 and TRBJ1-3, with 12 bases aligning to TRBD1. The V and J ends lost 2 bases and 4 bases, in that order; junction bases with no gene match: 9. Germline lookup yields CDR1 SNHLY and CDR2 FYNNEI. This CDR3 is built from 18 residues. Here the CDR3 DNA reads TGTGCCAGCAGTGAAAGGGGACAGGGGGCTAGCCGGGGAAACACCATATATTTT. Protein product: CASSERGQGASRGNTIYF.

This clone was recorded at least ten times. The chain carries TRBV27 and TRBJ1-2; D is perhaps TRBD1 (5 bases). Germline lookup yields CDR1 MNHEY and CDR2 SMNVEV (reference sequence). This CDR3 region has 15 residues. V dropped 0 bases and J dropped 4 bases, with 12 bases sitting between them. The CDR3 DNA sequence: TGTGCCAGCAGTTTATCCGGGGCGCCGGGCTATGGCTACACCTTC. Protein: CASSLSGAPGYGYTF.